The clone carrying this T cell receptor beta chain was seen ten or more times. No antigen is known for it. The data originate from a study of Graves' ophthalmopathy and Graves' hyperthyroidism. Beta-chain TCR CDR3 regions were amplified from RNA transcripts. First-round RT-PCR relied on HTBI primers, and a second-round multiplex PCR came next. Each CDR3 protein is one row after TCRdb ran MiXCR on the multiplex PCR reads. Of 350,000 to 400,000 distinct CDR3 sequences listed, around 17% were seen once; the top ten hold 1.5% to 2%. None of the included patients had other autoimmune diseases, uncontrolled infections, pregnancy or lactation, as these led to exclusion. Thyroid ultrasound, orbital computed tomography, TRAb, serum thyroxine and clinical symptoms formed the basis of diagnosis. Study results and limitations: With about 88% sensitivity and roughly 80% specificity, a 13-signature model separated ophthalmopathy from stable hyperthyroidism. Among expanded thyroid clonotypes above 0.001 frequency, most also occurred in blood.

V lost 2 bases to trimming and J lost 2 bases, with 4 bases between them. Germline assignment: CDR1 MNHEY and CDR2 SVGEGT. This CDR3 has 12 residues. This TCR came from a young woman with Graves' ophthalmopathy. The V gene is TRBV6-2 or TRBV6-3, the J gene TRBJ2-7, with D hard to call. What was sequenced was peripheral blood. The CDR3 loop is CASSYDPYEQYF. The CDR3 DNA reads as TGTGCCAGCAGTTACGACCCCTACGAGCAGTACTTC.